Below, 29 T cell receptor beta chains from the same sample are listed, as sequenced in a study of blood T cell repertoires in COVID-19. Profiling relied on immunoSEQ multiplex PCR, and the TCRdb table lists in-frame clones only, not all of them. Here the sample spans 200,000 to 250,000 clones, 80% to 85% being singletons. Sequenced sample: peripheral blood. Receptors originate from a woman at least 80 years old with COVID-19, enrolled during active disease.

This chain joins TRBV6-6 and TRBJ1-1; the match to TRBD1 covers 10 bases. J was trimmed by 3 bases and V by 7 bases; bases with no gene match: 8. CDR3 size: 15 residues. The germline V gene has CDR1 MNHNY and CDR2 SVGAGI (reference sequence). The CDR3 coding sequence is TGTGCCAGCATCCCGGGACAGGGGCTTTACACTGAAGCTTTCTTT. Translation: CASIPGQGLYTEAFF.

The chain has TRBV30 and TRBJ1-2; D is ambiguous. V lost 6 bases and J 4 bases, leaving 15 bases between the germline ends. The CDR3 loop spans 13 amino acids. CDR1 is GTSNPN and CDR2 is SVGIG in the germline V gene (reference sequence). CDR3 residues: CACTPQAGYGYTF. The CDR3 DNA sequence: TGTGCCTGTACTCCTCAGGCAGGCTATGGCTACACCTTC.

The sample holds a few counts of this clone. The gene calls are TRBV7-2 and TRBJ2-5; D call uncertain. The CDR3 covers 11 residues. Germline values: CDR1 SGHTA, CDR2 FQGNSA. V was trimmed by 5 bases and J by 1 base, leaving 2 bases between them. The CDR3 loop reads CASSLQETQYF. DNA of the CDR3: TGTGCCAGCAGCCTCCAAGAGACCCAGTACTTC. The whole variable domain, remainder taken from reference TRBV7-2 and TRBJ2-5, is GAGVSQSPSNKVTEKGKDVELRCDPISGHTALYWYRQSLGQGLEFLIYFQGNSAPDKSGLPSDRFSAERTGGSVSTLTIQRTQQEDSAVYLCASSLQETQYFGPGTRLLVL.

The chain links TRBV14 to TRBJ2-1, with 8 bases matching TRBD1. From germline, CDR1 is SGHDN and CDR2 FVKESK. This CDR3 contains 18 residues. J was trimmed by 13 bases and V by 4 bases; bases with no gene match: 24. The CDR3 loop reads CASSLSRPGTGVPRRQFF. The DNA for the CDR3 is TGTGCCAGCAGCCTCTCCAGACCCGGGACAGGAGTCCCCAGGAGACAGTTCTTC.

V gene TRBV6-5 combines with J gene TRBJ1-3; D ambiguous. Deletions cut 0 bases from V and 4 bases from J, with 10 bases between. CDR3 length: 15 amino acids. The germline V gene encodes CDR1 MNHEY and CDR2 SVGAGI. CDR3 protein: CASSYSRTLGNTIYF. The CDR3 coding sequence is TGTGCCAGCAGTTACTCGCGGACTTTGGGAAACACCATATATTTT.

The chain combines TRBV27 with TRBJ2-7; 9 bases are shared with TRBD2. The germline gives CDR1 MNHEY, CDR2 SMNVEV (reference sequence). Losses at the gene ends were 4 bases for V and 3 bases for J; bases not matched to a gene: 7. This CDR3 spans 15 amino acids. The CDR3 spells CASSSRLAVNYEQYF. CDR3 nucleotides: TGTGCCAGCAGTTCCAGACTAGCGGTAAACTACGAGCAGTACTTC.

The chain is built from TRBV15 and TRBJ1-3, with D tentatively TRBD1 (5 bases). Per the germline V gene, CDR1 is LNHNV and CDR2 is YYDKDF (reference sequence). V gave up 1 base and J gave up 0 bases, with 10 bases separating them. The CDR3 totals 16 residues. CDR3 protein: CATSRVQGTSGNTIYF. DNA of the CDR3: TGTGCCACCAGCAGAGTCCAGGGAACCTCTGGAAACACCATATATTTT.

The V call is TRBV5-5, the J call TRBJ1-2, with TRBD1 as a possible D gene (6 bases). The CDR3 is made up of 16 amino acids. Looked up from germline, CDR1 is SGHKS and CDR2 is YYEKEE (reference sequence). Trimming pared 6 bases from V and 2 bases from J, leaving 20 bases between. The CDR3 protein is CASTYDGGRRNYGYTF. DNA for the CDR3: TGTGCCAGCACCTACGACGGGGGGCGCCGGAACTATGGCTACACCTTC.

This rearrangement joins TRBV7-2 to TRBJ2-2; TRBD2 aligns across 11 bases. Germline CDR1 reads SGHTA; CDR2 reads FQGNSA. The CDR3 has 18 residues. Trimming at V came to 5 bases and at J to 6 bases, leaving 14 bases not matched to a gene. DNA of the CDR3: TGTGCCAGCAGCCCCGGGACTAGCGGTGCTAGGATTTCCGGGGAGCTGTTTTTT. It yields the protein CASSPGTSGARISGELFF.

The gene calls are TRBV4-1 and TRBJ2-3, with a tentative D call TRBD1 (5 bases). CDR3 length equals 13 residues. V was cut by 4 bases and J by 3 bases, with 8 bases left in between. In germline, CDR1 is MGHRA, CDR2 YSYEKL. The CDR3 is CASSPRTTDTQYF. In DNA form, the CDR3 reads TGCGCCAGCAGCCCTAGGACAACAGATACGCAGTATTTT.

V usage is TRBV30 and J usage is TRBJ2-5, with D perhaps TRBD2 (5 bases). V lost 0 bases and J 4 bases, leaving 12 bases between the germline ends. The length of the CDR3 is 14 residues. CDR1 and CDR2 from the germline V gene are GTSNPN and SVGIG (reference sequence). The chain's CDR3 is CAWSVPPGGETQYF. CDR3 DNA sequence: TGTGCCTGGAGTGTCCCCCCCGGAGGAGAGACCCAGTACTTC.

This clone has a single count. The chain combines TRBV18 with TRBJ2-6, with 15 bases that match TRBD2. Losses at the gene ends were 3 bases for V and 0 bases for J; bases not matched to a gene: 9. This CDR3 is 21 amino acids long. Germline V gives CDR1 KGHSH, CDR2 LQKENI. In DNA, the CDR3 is TGTGCCAGCTCACCTCCGGGACTAGCGGGAGGATATTCCTCTGGGGCCAACGTCCTGACTTTC. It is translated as CASSPPGLAGGYSSGANVLTF.

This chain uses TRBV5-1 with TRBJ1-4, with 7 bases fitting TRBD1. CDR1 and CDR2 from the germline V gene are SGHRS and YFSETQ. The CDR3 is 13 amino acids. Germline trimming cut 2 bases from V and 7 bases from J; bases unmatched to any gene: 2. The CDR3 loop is CASSLQGSEKLFF. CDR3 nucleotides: TGCGCCAGCAGCTTACAGGGGAGTGAAAAACTGTTTTTT.

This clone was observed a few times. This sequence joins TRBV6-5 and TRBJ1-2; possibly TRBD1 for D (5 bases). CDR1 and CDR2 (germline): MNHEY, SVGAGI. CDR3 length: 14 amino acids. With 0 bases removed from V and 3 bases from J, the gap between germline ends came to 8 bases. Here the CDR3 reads CASSYSGRDYGYTF. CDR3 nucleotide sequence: TGTGCCAGCAGTTACTCAGGCAGGGACTATGGCTACACCTTC.

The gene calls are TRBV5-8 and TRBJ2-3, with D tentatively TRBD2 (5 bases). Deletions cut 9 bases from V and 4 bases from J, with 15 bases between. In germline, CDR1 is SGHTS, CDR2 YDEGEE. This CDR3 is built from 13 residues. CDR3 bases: TGTGCCACCAACTGGGAGAGATCAGATACGCAGTATTTT. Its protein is CATNWERSDTQYF.

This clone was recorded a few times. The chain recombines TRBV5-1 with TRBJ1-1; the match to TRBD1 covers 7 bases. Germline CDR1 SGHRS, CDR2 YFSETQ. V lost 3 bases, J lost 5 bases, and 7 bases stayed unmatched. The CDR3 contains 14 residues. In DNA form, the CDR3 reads TGCGCCAGCAGCTCTACAGGGGTAAGGACTGAAGCTTTCTTT. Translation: CASSSTGVRTEAFF.

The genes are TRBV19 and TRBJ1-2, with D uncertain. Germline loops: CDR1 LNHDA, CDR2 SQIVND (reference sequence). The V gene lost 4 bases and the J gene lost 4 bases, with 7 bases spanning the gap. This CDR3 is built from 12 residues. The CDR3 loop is CASSTLFYGYTF. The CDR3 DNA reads TGTGCCAGTAGTACCTTGTTCTATGGCTACACCTTC.

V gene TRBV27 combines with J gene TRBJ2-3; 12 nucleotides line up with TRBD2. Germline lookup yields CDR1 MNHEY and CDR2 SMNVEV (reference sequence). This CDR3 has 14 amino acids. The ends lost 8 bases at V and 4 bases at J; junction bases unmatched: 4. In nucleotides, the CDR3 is TGTGCCAGCCGACTAGCGGGAGCACCAGATACGCAGTATTTT. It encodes CASRLAGAPDTQYF.

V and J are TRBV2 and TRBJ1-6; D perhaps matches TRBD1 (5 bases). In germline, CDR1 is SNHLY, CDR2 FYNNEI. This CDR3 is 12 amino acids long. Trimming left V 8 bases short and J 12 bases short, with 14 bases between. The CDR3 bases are TGTGCCAGCGGGACGACCGGGGGACCCCTCCACTTT. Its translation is CASGTTGGPLHF. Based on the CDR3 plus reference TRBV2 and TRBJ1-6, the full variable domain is EPEVTQTPSHQVTQMGQEVILRCVPISNHLYFYWYRQILGQKVEFLVSFYNNEISEKSEIFDDQFSVERPDGSNFTLKIRSTKLEDSAMYFCASGTTGGPLHFGNGTRLTVT.

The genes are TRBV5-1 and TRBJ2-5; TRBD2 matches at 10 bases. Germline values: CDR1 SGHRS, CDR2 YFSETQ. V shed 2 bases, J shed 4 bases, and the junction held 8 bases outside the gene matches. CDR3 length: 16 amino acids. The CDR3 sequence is CASSFEAGGPAETQYF. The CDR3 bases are TGCGCCAGCAGCTTCGAAGCGGGAGGGCCGGCAGAGACCCAGTACTTC.

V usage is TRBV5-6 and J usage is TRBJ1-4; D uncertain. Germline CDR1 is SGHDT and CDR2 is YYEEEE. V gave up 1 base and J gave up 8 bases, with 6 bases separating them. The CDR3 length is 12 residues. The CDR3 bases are TGTGCCAGCAGCTTGCGGCGGGAAAAACTGTTTTTT. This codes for CASSLRREKLFF.

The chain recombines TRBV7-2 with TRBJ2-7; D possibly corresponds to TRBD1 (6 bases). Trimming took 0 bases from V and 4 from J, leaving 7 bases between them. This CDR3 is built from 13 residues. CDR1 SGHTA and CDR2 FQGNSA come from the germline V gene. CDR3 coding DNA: TGTGCCAGCAGCTTAGCGGACAGATACGAGCAGTACTTC. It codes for CASSLADRYEQYF.

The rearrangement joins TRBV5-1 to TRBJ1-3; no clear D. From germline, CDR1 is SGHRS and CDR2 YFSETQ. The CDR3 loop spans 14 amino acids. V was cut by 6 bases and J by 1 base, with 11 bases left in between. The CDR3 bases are TGCGCCAGCACTGAGGGAAGTTCTGGAAACACCATATATTTT. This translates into CASTEGSSGNTIYF.

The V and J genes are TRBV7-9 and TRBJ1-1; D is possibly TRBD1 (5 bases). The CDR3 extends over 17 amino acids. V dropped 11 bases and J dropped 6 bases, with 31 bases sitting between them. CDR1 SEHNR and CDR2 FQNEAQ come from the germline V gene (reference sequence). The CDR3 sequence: CALVRLGGYGFSPEAFF. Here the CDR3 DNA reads TGTGCCCTCGTCAGGTTGGGGGGGTACGGGTTCAGCCCTGAAGCTTTCTTT.

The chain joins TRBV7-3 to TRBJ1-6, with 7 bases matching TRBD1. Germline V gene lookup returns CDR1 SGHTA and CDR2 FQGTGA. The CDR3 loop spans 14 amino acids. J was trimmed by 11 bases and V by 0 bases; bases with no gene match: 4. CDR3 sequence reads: CASSLTPTGAPLHF. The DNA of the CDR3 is TGTGCCAGCAGCTTAACGCCCACAGGGGCACCCCTCCACTTT.

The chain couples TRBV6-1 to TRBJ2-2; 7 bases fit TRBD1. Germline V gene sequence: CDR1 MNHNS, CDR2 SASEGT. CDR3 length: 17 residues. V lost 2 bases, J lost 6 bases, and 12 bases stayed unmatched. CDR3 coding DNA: TGTGCCAGCAGTGAAATAGCCTCCGGGACAGAATCCGGGGAGCTGTTTTTT. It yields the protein CASSEIASGTESGELFF.

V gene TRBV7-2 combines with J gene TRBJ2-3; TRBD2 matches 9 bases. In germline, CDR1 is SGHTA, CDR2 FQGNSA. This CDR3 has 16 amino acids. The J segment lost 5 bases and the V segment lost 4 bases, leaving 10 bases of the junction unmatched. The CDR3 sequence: CASSSLGGGGGDTQYF. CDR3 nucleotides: TGTGCCAGCAGCTCGCTGGGGGGCGGGGGGGGAGATACGCAGTATTTT.

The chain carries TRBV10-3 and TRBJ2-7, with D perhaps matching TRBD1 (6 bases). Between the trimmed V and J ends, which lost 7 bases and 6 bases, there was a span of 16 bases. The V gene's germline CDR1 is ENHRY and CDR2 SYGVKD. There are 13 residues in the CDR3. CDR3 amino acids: CAIMATGVGEQYF. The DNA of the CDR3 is TGTGCCATCATGGCGACAGGAGTCGGCGAGCAGTACTTC.

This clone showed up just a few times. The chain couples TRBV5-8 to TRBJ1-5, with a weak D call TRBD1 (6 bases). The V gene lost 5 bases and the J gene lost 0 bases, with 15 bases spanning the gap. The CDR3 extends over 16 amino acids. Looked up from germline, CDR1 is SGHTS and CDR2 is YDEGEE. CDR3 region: CASSTGQLHSNQPQHF. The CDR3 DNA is TGTGCCAGCAGTACCGGACAGCTTCATAGCAATCAGCCCCAGCATTTT.